These 27 T cell receptor beta chains came from one sample sequenced in a study of CD8 T cells in Susac syndrome. Random hexamers primed reverse transcription of about 0.5 to 1 ug RNA. Using its own MiXCR run on the immunoSEQ multiplex PCR reads, TCRdb lists one record per CDR3 protein. The table records approximately 70,000 distinct CDR3 sequences, 85% to 95% of them present only once. Source material: CD8+ T cells from PBMCs. The receptors originated from a human donor with multiple sclerosis.

J is TRBJ2-3 and V is TRBV7-9; no definite D call. V dropped 5 bases and J dropped 8 bases, with 11 bases sitting between them. CDR3 length: 12 amino acids. Germline CDR1 is SEHNR and CDR2 is FQNEAQ (reference sequence). This CDR3 is CASSPPAGTQYF. The CDR3 coding sequence is TGTGCCAGCAGCCCCCCGGCAGGTACGCAGTATTTT.

This chain connects TRBV27 to TRBJ1-1; a weak D match, TRBD1 (5 bases). This CDR3 spans 14 amino acids. CDR1 and CDR2 from the germline V gene are MNHEY and SMNVEV (reference sequence). V lost 6 bases to trimming and J lost 3 bases, with 14 bases between them. The CDR3 nucleotides are TGTGCCAGCAGCCACCGGGACGCTGACACTGAAGCTTTCTTT. This encodes CASSHRDADTEAFF.

Concerning this clonotype: Compared with germline, one end of the junction differs, possibly owing to a read error. The V call is TRBV20-1, the J call TRBJ2-7; weak D call: TRBD1 (6 bases). This CDR3 is built from 13 residues. Germline V lookup: CDR1 DFQATT, CDR2 SNEGSKA (reference sequence). CDR3 in amino acids: CSAGEQGPYEQYF. CDR3 nucleotide sequence: TGCAGTGCTGGAGAACAGGGCCCCTACGAGCAGTACTTC.

CDR3 sequence (DNA): TGTGCCAGCAGCCGGGACATCTACGAGCAGTACTTC. This codes for CASSRDIYEQYF. This chain uses TRBV6-5 with TRBJ2-7; D might be TRBD1 (6 bases). The CDR3 totals 12 residues. The germline V gene has CDR1 MNHEY and CDR2 SVGAGI. Deletions cut 6 bases from V and 3 bases from J, with 9 bases between.

The V and J genes are TRBV7-2 and TRBJ2-7; TRBD1 matches 7 bases. The V gene's germline CDR1 is SGHTA and CDR2 FQGNSA. This CDR3 has 13 amino acids. V trimming: 6 bases; J trimming: 3 bases; junction bases outside the gene matches: 5. CDR3 DNA sequence: TGTGCCAGCAGTCCTGGACAGGTCTACGAGCAGTACTTC. Translating gives CASSPGQVYEQYF.

The CDR3 bases are TGTGCCAGCACCTCAGGTCCAGGCTATGGCTACACCTTC. Protein: CASTSGPGYGYTF. V and J are TRBV2 and TRBJ1-2, with no clear D. CDR1 is SNHLY and CDR2 is FYNNEI in the germline V gene. V lost 7 bases to trimming and J lost 4 bases, with 13 bases between them. This CDR3 comprises 13 residues.

The chain is built from TRBV20-1 and TRBJ1-1, with D maybe TRBD1 (5 bases). Germline V lookup: CDR1 DFQATT, CDR2 SNEGSKA (reference sequence). This CDR3 is built from 12 residues. V was cut by 5 bases and J by 1 base, with 8 bases left in between. The CDR3 loop reads CSAQGGNTEAFF. CDR3 nucleotides: TGCAGTGCTCAGGGTGGGAACACTGAAGCTTTCTTT.

The chain employs TRBV30 and TRBJ1-1; D is undetermined. Germline CDR1 is GTSNPN and CDR2 is SVGIG (reference sequence). CDR3 length: 13 amino acids. The V and J ends lost 3 bases and 0 bases respectively, with 8 bases between them. Here the CDR3 DNA reads TGTGCCTGGAGGGTCCAGGTGAACACTGAAGCTTTCTTT. Protein: CAWRVQVNTEAFF.

The CDR3 sequence: CASSQDRYNEQFF. The CDR3 nucleotides read TGTGCCAGCAGCCAAGACCGGTACAATGAGCAGTTCTTC. The chain is built from TRBV14 and TRBJ2-1; the D is unclear. The V and J ends lost 0 bases and 4 bases respectively, with 4 bases between them. Germline CDR1 SGHDN, CDR2 FVKESK. The CDR3 is 13 residues long.

The V call is TRBV7-9, the J call TRBJ2-7; the D gene is possibly TRBD2 (5 bases). Germline CDR1 and CDR2: SEHNR and FQNEAQ (reference sequence). The CDR3 length is 15 residues. Trimming stripped 4 bases from V and 1 base from J, with 14 bases between. The CDR3: CASSWTGKISYEQYF. DNA for the CDR3: TGTGCCAGCAGCTGGACCGGGAAAATTTCCTACGAGCAGTACTTC.

This sequence joins TRBV12-3 or TRBV12-4 and TRBJ1-2; tentative D call: TRBD1 (6 bases). The length of the CDR3 is 15 residues. Trimming shortened V by 3 bases and J by 6 bases, and 17 bases separated the two germline ends. DNA of the CDR3: TGTGCCAGCAGTTTCATTACAGGGATTAATGATGGCTACACCTTC. Amino acid sequence: CASSFITGINDGYTF.

The chain carries TRBV7-8 and TRBJ2-5; D call uncertain. This CDR3 has 15 residues. Germline CDR1 and CDR2: SGHVS and FQNEAQ. V was clipped by 5 bases and J by 5 bases, with 18 bases between them. The chain's CDR3 is CASSLKGQMGETQYF. Written as DNA, the CDR3 is TGTGCCAGCAGCCTAAAGGGCCAAATGGGGGAGACCCAGTACTTC.

The chain has TRBV20-1 and TRBJ2-5; weak D call: TRBD1 (6 bases). V was trimmed by 1 base and J by 2 bases, leaving 14 bases between them. Germline lookup yields CDR1 DFQATT and CDR2 SNEGSKA (reference sequence). CDR3 length: 15 amino acids. CDR3 residues: CSARAYVDRQETQYF. CDR3 coding DNA: TGCAGTGCTAGAGCCTACGTTGACAGGCAAGAGACCCAGTACTTC.

The chain links TRBV6-5 to TRBJ2-7, with TRBD2 matching over 10 bases. The germline V gene encodes CDR1 MNHEY and CDR2 SVGAGI. The CDR3 length is 14 residues. Losses at the gene ends were 4 bases for V and 4 bases for J; bases not matched to a gene: 4. The CDR3 sequence: CASSLGLAAYEQYF. The CDR3 region has the DNA TGTGCCAGCAGTTTAGGACTAGCGGCTTACGAGCAGTACTTC.

The V call is TRBV30, the J call TRBJ1-6; D is ambiguous. Germline lookup yields CDR1 GTSNPN and CDR2 SVGIG (reference sequence). The V end was cut by 3 bases, the J end by 6 bases, with 6 bases between. This CDR3 contains 12 residues. As DNA, the CDR3 is TGTGCCTGGAGGGGGATTAATTCACCCCTCCACTTT. This codes for CAWRGINSPLHF.

The chain employs TRBV7-9 and TRBJ1-2, with D tentatively TRBD1 (6 bases). Trimming stripped 3 bases from V and 6 bases from J, with 11 bases between. The CDR3 is 13 amino acids. CDR1 SEHNR and CDR2 FQNEAQ come from the germline V gene (reference sequence). CDR3 coding DNA: TGTGCCAGCAGCTTCCCCGGGGGCGATGGCTACACCTTC. This translates into CASSFPGGDGYTF.

The chain recombines TRBV9 with TRBJ2-7; 7 nucleotides agree with TRBD2. The CDR3 covers 15 residues. With V trimmed by 4 bases and J by 3 bases, 10 bases remained unmatched. The V gene's germline CDR1 is SGDLS and CDR2 YYNGEE. The CDR3 loop is CASSLSGNVFYEQYF. The CDR3 DNA is TGTGCCAGCAGCCTAAGCGGGAACGTCTTCTACGAGCAGTACTTC.

V usage is TRBV12-3 or TRBV12-4 and J usage is TRBJ1-1; maybe TRBD1 (5 bases). Trimming took 3 bases from V and 9 from J, leaving 11 bases between them. The CDR3 runs to 12 residues. For the CDR3, the DNA is TGTGCCAGCAGTTTGGGGCCACTAAAAGCTTTCTTT. This encodes CASSLGPLKAFF.

This clonotype was counted once. This chain links TRBV15 with TRBJ2-1, with D unclear. V dropped 1 base and J dropped 5 bases, with 9 bases sitting between them. Germline lookup yields CDR1 LNHNV and CDR2 YYDKDF (reference sequence). The CDR3 extends over 14 amino acids. CDR3 sequence (DNA): TGTGCCACCAGCAGAGCCCACCCGGACAATGAGCAGTTCTTC. This codes for CATSRAHPDNEQFF.

This chain uses TRBV5-6 with TRBJ2-5; D possibly corresponds to TRBD1 (6 bases). This CDR3 contains 14 residues. Trimming stripped 1 base from V and 4 bases from J, with 11 bases between. Germline V gene data show CDR1 as SGHDT and CDR2 as YYEEEE. The DNA for the CDR3 is TGTGCCAGCAGCTTGATGGACAGTGGAGAGACCCAGTACTTC. As protein: CASSLMDSGETQYF.

The rearrangement uses TRBV13 and TRBJ2-7; D not certain. Germline loops: CDR1 PRHDT, CDR2 FYEKMQ (reference sequence). This CDR3 region has 15 residues. Between the trimmed V and J ends, which lost 5 bases and 7 bases, there was a span of 21 bases. The CDR3 spells CASSPNAIGVSEQYF. CDR3 nucleotides: TGTGCCAGCAGCCCAAATGCAATTGGGGTTAGTGAGCAGTACTTC.

The V call is TRBV9, the J call TRBJ2-7; TRBD2 might be the D (5 bases). Per germline, CDR1 SGDLS and CDR2 YYNGEE. This CDR3 is built from 13 residues. V lost 0 bases to trimming and J lost 3 bases, with 7 bases between them. The CDR3 DNA reads as TGTGCCAGCAGCGTAGTGAGCGGCTACGAGCAGTACTTC. It encodes CASSVVSGYEQYF.

This chain joins TRBV9 and TRBJ1-1; 11 nucleotides agree with TRBD1. Losses at the gene ends were 3 bases for V and 3 bases for J; bases not matched to a gene: 4. The germline CDR1 and CDR2 sequences are SGDLS and YYNGEE. CDR3 size: 15 residues. The CDR3 spells CASSARDRGDTEAFF. CDR3 DNA sequence: TGTGCCAGCAGCGCCCGGGACAGGGGGGACACTGAAGCTTTCTTT.

The chain is built from TRBV27 and TRBJ2-7; 9 bases are a match to TRBD1. The CDR3 extends over 15 amino acids. J gave up 4 bases and V 0 bases, and 4 bases lay outside the gene matches. Germline lookup yields CDR1 MNHEY and CDR2 SMNVEV (reference sequence). CDR3 in amino acids: CASSLSGQGLYEQYF. CDR3 nucleotide sequence: TGTGCCAGCAGTTTATCGGGACAGGGTCTATACGAGCAGTACTTC.

The rearrangement joins TRBV30 to TRBJ2-3, with 8 bases that match TRBD2. V gave up 1 base and J gave up 0 bases; unmatched junction bases: 9. Germline V lookup: CDR1 GTSNPN, CDR2 SVGIG (reference sequence). This CDR3 region has 17 residues. The CDR3 DNA reads as TGTGCCTGGAGTGACCCTGAGCGGGGGACTAGCACAGATACGCAGTATTTT. Its translation is CAWSDPERGTSTDTQYF.

The J gene is TRBJ2-1, the V gene TRBV20-1; 11 positions match TRBD2. Germline CDR1 reads DFQATT; CDR2 reads SNEGSKA (reference sequence). V was clipped by 3 bases and J by 3 bases; unmatched bases: 1. This CDR3 comprises 14 residues. Here the CDR3 reads CSARGLADYNEQFF. The CDR3 DNA follows: TGCAGTGCTAGGGGACTAGCGGACTACAATGAGCAGTTCTTC.

The chain's CDR3 is CASSHRDTSYEQYF. The CDR3, as DNA: TGTGCCAGCAGCCATAGGGACACCTCCTACGAGCAGTACTTC. This chain links TRBV3-1 with TRBJ2-7; D is possibly TRBD1 (6 bases). This CDR3 is 14 amino acids long. Trimming pared 3 bases from V and 0 bases from J, leaving 9 bases between. Germline values: CDR1 LGHDT, CDR2 YNNKEL (reference sequence).